This TCR beta chain is drawn from a study of CD8+CD57+ T cells in acquired aplastic anemia. Across the study: The study obtained an average of around 3.4 ug of DNA from sorted CD4+ and CD8+ cells.

CDR1 is SGHNT and CDR2 is YENEEA in the germline V gene. The CDR3 spans 16 residues. With 8 bases removed from V and 0 bases from J, the gap between germline ends came to 19 bases. Genomic DNA was employed as the template in profiling TCR beta VDJ and CDR3. A single record per CDR3 protein comes from TCRdb applying MiXCR to the reads. The sample has more than 250,000 distinct CDR3 sequences, roughly 82% seen once. An expansion of CD8+CD57+ cells by flow cytometry had been shown in patients chosen for sequencing. Sequencing was performed on sorted CD4+, CD8+, or CD8+CD57+ T cells (not recorded which) from PBMCs. The J gene is TRBJ1-1, the V gene TRBV11-3; D ambiguous. This sequence originates from a human donor with aplastic anemia. The CDR3 is CASGWTLVVLNTEAFF. Written as DNA, the CDR3 is TGTGCCAGCGGATGGACTCTAGTCGTCTTGAACACTGAAGCTTTCTTT. The variable domain in full, completed from reference TRBV11-3 and TRBJ1-1, reads EAGVVQSPRYKIIEKKQPVAFWCNPISGHNTLYWYLQNLGQGPELLIRYENEEAVDDSQLPKDRFSAERLKGVDSTLKIQPAELGDSAVYLCASGWTLVVLNTEAFFGQGTRLTVV.